These 11 T cell receptor beta chains originate from one sample sequenced in a study of blood T cell repertoires in COVID-19. Method: immunoSEQ multiplex PCR; TCRdb's copy keeps in-frame clones and lacks some. Of 70,000 to 90,000 clones in the sample, 88% are singletons; the top ten hold roughly 45%. Sequencing input: peripheral blood. The receptor source for this set is a human donor in a cohort sampled during active COVID-19.

This chain connects TRBV7-2 to TRBJ2-1; D remains ambiguous. The CDR3 contains 13 residues. Germline loops: CDR1 SGHTA, CDR2 FQGNSA. Trimming removed 5 bases from V and 2 bases from J, with 7 bases in between. CDR3 DNA sequence: TGTGCCAGCAGCACGTACACCTACAATGAGCAGTTCTTC. This translates into CASSTYTYNEQFF.

The rearrangement joins TRBV2 to TRBJ2-3; TRBD2 might be the D (6 bases). Trimming stripped 4 bases from V and 0 bases from J, with 11 bases between. Germline values: CDR1 SNHLY, CDR2 FYNNEI. This CDR3 comprises 15 residues. Here the CDR3 reads CASSGAGTSTDTQYF. Here the CDR3 DNA reads TGTGCCAGCAGTGGGGCAGGGACTAGCACAGATACGCAGTATTTT.

V and J are TRBV19 and TRBJ2-7; TRBD1 is a possible D gene (7 bases). This CDR3 spans 14 amino acids. The germline V gene has CDR1 LNHDA and CDR2 SQIVND (reference sequence). Trimming took 9 bases from V and 7 from J, leaving 22 bases between them. For the CDR3, the DNA is TGTGCCAGCACCCCAGGGGGACTGTCGGGGGAGCAGTACTTC. Encoded protein: CASTPGGLSGEQYF.

The chain employs TRBV5-4 and TRBJ2-1; 12 positions match TRBD2. Germline V gene lookup returns CDR1 SGHNT and CDR2 YYREEE (reference sequence). The CDR3 sequence is 15 residues long. The trim removed 4 bases at V and 4 bases at J, leaving 3 bases unmatched. The chain's CDR3 is CASSTGLAGYNEQFF. In DNA, the CDR3 is TGTGCCAGCAGCACGGGACTAGCGGGTTACAATGAGCAGTTCTTC.

The chain joins TRBV28 to TRBJ1-2; 9 nucleotides align to TRBD1. This CDR3 has 17 amino acids. V lost 3 bases and J lost 2; bases outside the gene matches: 10. CDR1 and CDR2 from the germline V gene are MDHEN and SYDVKM. In nucleotides, the CDR3 is TGTGCCAGCAGTTTCGCAGACGGGACAGGGAAGAACTATGGCTACACCTTC. It translates to CASSFADGTGKNYGYTF.

This chain connects TRBV18 to TRBJ1-1; no clear D. The V gene's germline CDR1 is KGHSH and CDR2 LQKENI. Deletions cut 2 bases from V and 4 bases from J, with 8 bases between. CDR3 length: 13 residues. The CDR3 loop reads CASSPGRGTEAFF. The DNA of the CDR3 is TGTGCCAGCTCACCAGGGCGGGGCACTGAAGCTTTCTTT.

This clone was seen just once. The V gene is TRBV7-9, the J gene TRBJ1-4; possible D gene TRBD1, 5 bases. Germline loops: CDR1 SEHNR, CDR2 FQNEAQ (reference sequence). V shed 1 base and J shed 5 bases, with 11 bases lying between them. The CDR3 sequence is 15 residues long. Here the CDR3 DNA reads TGTGCCAGCAGCTTAGAGGGGTTTATAAATGAAAAACTGTTTTTT. Its translation: CASSLEGFINEKLFF.

The V call is TRBV6-6, the J call TRBJ1-5, with 10 positions matching TRBD1. The germline CDR1 and CDR2 sequences are MNHNY and SVGAGI (reference sequence). The V segment lost 6 bases and the J segment 8 bases; nucleotides outside the gene matches: 7. The CDR3 extends over 14 amino acids. The CDR3 loop is CASSLGQGSEPQHF. In DNA, the CDR3 is TGTGCCAGCAGCTTGGGACAGGGGAGTGAGCCCCAGCATTTT.

The V gene is TRBV5-5, the J gene TRBJ2-5, with a tentative D call TRBD1 (6 bases). The CDR3 is 15 residues long. CDR1 SGHKS and CDR2 YYEKEE come from the germline V gene (reference sequence). Trimming took 4 bases from V and 5 from J, leaving 18 bases between them. This chain's CDR3 is CASSVGTSTRETQYF. CDR3 bases: TGTGCCAGCAGCGTAGGGACATCGACCAGGGAGACCCAGTACTTC.

The J gene is TRBJ2-2, the V gene TRBV9; D perhaps matches TRBD1 (5 bases). The CDR3 spans 14 residues. CDR1 and CDR2 (germline): SGDLS, YYNGEE. Trimming took off 3 bases at V and 7 bases at J, with 13 bases between the two ends. Here the CDR3 reads CASSAGRVDGELFF. The DNA of the CDR3 is TGTGCCAGCAGCGCCGGCAGGGTGGACGGGGAGCTGTTTTTT.

In this sample, this clone turned up once. The chain joins TRBV7-9 to TRBJ2-1, with TRBD2 matching 9 bases. Germline loops: CDR1 SEHNR, CDR2 FQNEAQ (reference sequence). The CDR3 runs to 15 residues. V trimming: 1 base; J trimming: 6 bases; junction bases outside the gene matches: 4. The CDR3 DNA reads TGTGCCAGCAGCTTAGAAGCGGGGGGAGGCAATGAGCAGTTCTTC. Translation gives CASSLEAGGGNEQFF.